Listed below are T cell receptor beta chains from one sample, sequenced in a study of lymphopenia after photon versus proton radiotherapy. Assay used: immunoSEQ multiplex PCR; TCRdb lists only in-frame clones, some missing. Of 77,000 or so clones listed, 80% to 90% are singletons. Sample: peripheral blood, taken from a patient treated with proton-based radiotherapy. The receptor set was obtained from a man aged 55 to 70 with pancreatic cancer. Both conserved end residues are part of each CDR3. The D gene is left open where the match is weak. Size is omitted from some rows. Given values are once, few, many or a class for expanded clones.

D gene: .; clone size: .; J gene: TRBJ1-5; V gene: TRBV10-2; CDR3 DNA: TGCGCCAGCAGTGAGAGCAGGGGTGGACAGCCCCAGCATTTT; CDR3 protein: CASSESRGGQPQHF
D gene: TRBD2; clone size: few; J gene: TRBJ2-7; V gene: TRBV5-1; CDR3 DNA: TGCGCCAGCAGCTTGGAGAGCGGGAGGGCCCACGAGCAGTACTTC; CDR3 protein: CASSLESGRAHEQYF
D gene: TRBD2; clone size: .; J gene: TRBJ2-5; V gene: TRBV30; CDR3 DNA: TGTGCCTGGAGTATGGGTAGCGGGAACTACCAAGAGACCCAGTACTTC; CDR3 protein: CAWSMGSGNYQETQYF
D gene: TRBD2; clone size: .; J gene: TRBJ2-7; V gene: TRBV4-1; CDR3 DNA: TGCGCCAGCAGCCTACTAGCGGGAGGGGTCTCCTACGAGCAGTACTTC; CDR3 protein: CASSLLAGGVSYEQYF
D gene: TRBD1; clone size: .; J gene: TRBJ2-2; V gene: TRBV10-3; CDR3 DNA: TGTGCCATCAGTGAGACAGGGGAGGGGGAGCTGTTTTTT; CDR3 protein: CAISETGEGELFF
D gene: .; clone size: .; J gene: TRBJ2-6; V gene: TRBV18; CDR3 DNA: TGTGCCAGCTCGTATACCGGGACGGCGTCCTCTGGGGCCAACGTCCTGACTTTC; CDR3 protein: CASSYTGTASSGANVLTF
D gene: TRBD1; clone size: .; J gene: TRBJ1-1; V gene: TRBV10-3; CDR3 DNA: TGTGCCATCAGCGGCGGGACAGGGACGAACCCTATGAAAGCTTTCTTT; CDR3 protein: CAISGGTGTNPMKAFF
D gene: TRBD2; clone size: .; J gene: TRBJ2-1; V gene: TRBV9; CDR3 DNA: TGTGCCAGCAGCGAGACTAGCGGGAGTTTCGATGAGCAGTTCTTC; CDR3 protein: CASSETSGSFDEQFF
D gene: .; clone size: once; J gene: TRBJ1-4; V gene: TRBV2; CDR3 DNA: TGTGCCAGCTCCCGGGGAGGGCAGCTAAAACTGTTTTTT; CDR3 protein: CASSRGGQLKLFF
D gene: .; clone size: .; J gene: TRBJ2-3; V gene: TRBV7-9; CDR3 DNA: TGTGCCAGCACCCCCTCCGGGGCAGATACGCAGTATTTT; CDR3 protein: CASTPSGADTQYF
D gene: .; clone size: .; J gene: TRBJ2-7; V gene: TRBV28; CDR3 DNA: TGTGCCAGCAGTCCCCTGACTAGATCCTCCTACGAGCAGTACTTC; CDR3 protein: CASSPLTRSSYEQYF
D gene: TRBD1; clone size: .; J gene: TRBJ2-7; V gene: TRBV10-1; CDR3 DNA: TGCGCCAGCAGTGAGTCTGGAATTGGACAGGCGCGGACTTACGAGCAGTACTTC; CDR3 protein: CASSESGIGQARTYEQYF
D gene: .; clone size: few; J gene: TRBJ1-5; V gene: TRBV7-2; CDR3 DNA: TGTGCCAGCAGCTATCAGCGCAATCAGCCCCAGCATTTT; CDR3 protein: CASSYQRNQPQHF